Following are 5 T cell receptor beta chains from one sample sequenced in a study of blood T cell repertoires in COVID-19. TCRdb's table, derived via immunoSEQ multiplex PCR, lists solely in-frame clones and lacks some. The sample has 280,000 or so clones, about 88% seen once; the top ten hold 12%. What was sequenced was peripheral blood. The receptors were gathered from an older woman with acute or convalescent COVID-19.

CDR3 sequence (DNA): TGTGCCAGCAGCTGGGGGGAGGACGAGCAGTACTTC. As protein: CASSWGEDEQYF. The chain combines TRBV5-4 with TRBJ2-7; D might be TRBD2 (6 bases). CDR1 and CDR2 from the germline V gene are SGHNT and YYREEE (reference sequence). Trimming stripped 3 bases from V and 5 bases from J, with 9 bases between. The CDR3 has 12 amino acids.

The chain couples TRBV12-3 or TRBV12-4 to TRBJ1-6, with D possibly matching TRBD1 (5 bases). Trimming took 5 bases from V and 9 from J, leaving 8 bases between them. The CDR3 has 12 residues. The CDR3 DNA is TGTGCCAGCAGTCTTAGGGGTTCACCCCTCCACTTT. This gives the protein CASSLRGSPLHF.

V usage is TRBV29-1 and J usage is TRBJ2-1; TRBD1 is a possible D gene (5 bases). V lost 4 bases and J lost 7, with 11 bases in between. This CDR3 is 12 amino acids long. Germline V lookup: CDR1 SQVTM, CDR2 ANQGSEA. The DNA for the CDR3 is TGCAGCGTTGGCTCAGGGTCAAATGAGCAGTTCTTC. This sequence encodes CSVGSGSNEQFF.

The chain combines TRBV7-2 with TRBJ2-5; 13 nucleotides agree with TRBD2. CDR1 is SGHTA and CDR2 is FQGNSA in the germline V gene. This CDR3 spans 16 amino acids. Germline trimming cut 3 bases from V and 4 bases from J; bases unmatched to any gene: 5. The CDR3 region is CASSFSRLAGGETQYF. The CDR3 DNA reads TGTGCCAGCAGCTTTTCGAGACTAGCGGGGGGAGAGACCCAGTACTTC.

V is TRBV6-5 and J is TRBJ2-5, with 8 bases aligning to TRBD1. The CDR3 loop spans 12 amino acids. Germline V gene sequence: CDR1 MNHEY, CDR2 SVGAGI. V dropped 6 bases and J dropped 5; count of bases not matched to a gene: 2. The CDR3 protein is CASRTGDETQYF. The CDR3 DNA sequence: TGTGCCAGCAGGACAGGGGACGAGACCCAGTACTTC.